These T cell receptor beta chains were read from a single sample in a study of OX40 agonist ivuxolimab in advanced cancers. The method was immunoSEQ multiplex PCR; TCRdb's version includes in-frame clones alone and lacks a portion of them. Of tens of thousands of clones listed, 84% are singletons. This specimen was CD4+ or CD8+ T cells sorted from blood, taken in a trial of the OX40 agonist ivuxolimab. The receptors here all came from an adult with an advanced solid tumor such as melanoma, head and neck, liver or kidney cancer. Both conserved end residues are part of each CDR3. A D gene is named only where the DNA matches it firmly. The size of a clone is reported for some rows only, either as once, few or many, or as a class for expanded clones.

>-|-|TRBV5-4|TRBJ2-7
CASSPGSPYEQYF
TGTGCCAGCAGCCCCGGGTCACCCTACGAGCAGTACTTC
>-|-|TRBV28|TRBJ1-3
CASSPPDSNRNTIYF
TGTGCCAGCAGCCCCCCCGACAGTAATAGAAACACCATATATTTT
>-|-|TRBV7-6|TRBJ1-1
CASSLQGSGTEAFF
TGTGCCAGCAGCTTACAGGGCTCGGGCACTGAAGCTTTCTTT
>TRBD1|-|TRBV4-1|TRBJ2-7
CASSPGTGTYEQYF
TGCGCCAGCAGCCCGGGGACAGGGACCTACGAGCAGTACTTC
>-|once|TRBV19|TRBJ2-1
CASSMGGNSYNEQFF
TGTGCCAGTAGTATGGGGGGAAACTCCTACAATGAGCAGTTCTTC
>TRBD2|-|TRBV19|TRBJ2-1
CATHSGITSNEQFF
TGTGCCACGCATAGCGGGATTACGAGCAATGAGCAGTTCTTC
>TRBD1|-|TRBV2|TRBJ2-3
CASRDRGVPDTQYF
TGTGCCAGCAGAGACAGGGGGGTCCCAGATACGCAGTATTTT
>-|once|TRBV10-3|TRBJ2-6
CAITLGGSGANVLTF
TGTGCCATCACTTTAGGGGGCTCTGGGGCCAACGTCCTGACTTTC
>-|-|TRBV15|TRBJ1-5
CATSRGRDFSNQPQHF
TGTGCCACCAGCAGAGGGCGGGATTTTAGCAATCAGCCCCAGCATTTT
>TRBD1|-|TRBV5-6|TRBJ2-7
CASSPGTGHEQYF
TGTGCCAGCAGCCCGGGGACAGGGCACGAGCAGTACTTC
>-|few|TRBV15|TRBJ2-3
CATSRDGTFTDTQYF
TGTGCCACCAGCAGAGATGGGACTTTCACAGATACGCAGTATTTT
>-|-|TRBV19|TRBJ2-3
CASSPADRGVTDTQYF
TGTGCCAGTAGTCCGGCGGACAGAGGGGTCACAGATACGCAGTATTTT
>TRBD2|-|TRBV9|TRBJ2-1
CASSAPSGESYNEQFF
TGTGCCAGCAGCGCCCCTAGCGGGGAATCCTACAATGAGCAGTTCTTC
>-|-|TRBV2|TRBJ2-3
CASSDVGGLAQVGF
TGTGCCAGCAGTGATGTGGGTGGGCTAGCGCAGGTAGGCTTT
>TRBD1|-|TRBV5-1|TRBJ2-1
CASSLDRGGNEQFF
TGCGCCAGCAGCTTGGACAGGGGTGGCAATGAGCAGTTCTTC
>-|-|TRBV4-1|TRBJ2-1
CASSQVVLGGDSYNEQFF
TGCGCCAGCAGCCAAGTAGTATTGGGGGGCGACTCCTACAATGAGCAGTTCTTC
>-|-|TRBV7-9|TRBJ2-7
CASSFGADPYEQYF
TGTGCCAGCAGCTTCGGCGCTGACCCTTACGAGCAGTACTTC
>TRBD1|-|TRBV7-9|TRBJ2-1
CASSSTWDRADNEQFF
TGTGCCAGCAGCTCCACCTGGGACAGGGCCGACAATGAGCAGTTCTTC
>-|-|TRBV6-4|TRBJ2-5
CASSDNGPGVSEETQYF
TGTGCCAGCAGTGACAACGGACCGGGGGTCTCGGAAGAGACCCAGTACTTC